This T cell receptor (beta chain) is from a study of identical twins' blood T cells. Study outcomes and limitations: Twins reportedly had markedly more similar V usage than unrelated donors, even among out-of-frame TCRbeta clonotypes.

TCR cDNA libraries were made from RNA using a previously described, modified protocol. In TCRdb, the 5' RACE reads were re-called with MiXCR into one record per CDR3 protein. The sample has 300,000 to 450,000 distinct CDR3 sequences, about 28% seen once; the top ten hold approximately 6.6%. From germline, CDR1 is SGHRS and CDR2 YFSETQ. J was trimmed by 2 bases and V by 1 base; bases with no gene match: 9. The length of the CDR3 is 17 residues. This clonotype showed up just a few times. Its target is unknown. The clonotype comes from a woman aged 18 to 55 in good health. The material sequenced was PBMCs. V usage is TRBV5-1 and J usage is TRBJ1-1; 9 bases agree with TRBD1. This CDR3 is CASSLRGQGSPNTEAFF. The CDR3 DNA reads as TGCGCCAGCAGCTTGAGGGGACAGGGATCCCCTAACACTGAAGCTTTCTTT.